Listed here are 5 T cell receptor beta chains from one sample, sequenced in a study of T cell changes during pregnancy in multiple sclerosis. Clones were sequenced by immunoSEQ multiplex PCR, and TCRdb holds only the in-frame ones, with some missing. The table records tens of thousands of clones, 85% to 95% of them present only once. This material consisted of peripheral blood, taken after pregnancy. These receptors all stem from a female donor with multiple sclerosis, enrolled in a pregnancy study.

This chain uses TRBV6-5 with TRBJ1-4; 8 positions match TRBD1. From germline, CDR1 is MNHEY and CDR2 SVGAGI. Trimming took 0 bases from V and 5 from J; bases not matched to a gene: 2. This CDR3 comprises 15 residues. CDR3 sequence: CASSYSRQGNEKLFF. In nucleotides, the CDR3 is TGTGCCAGCAGTTACTCGAGACAGGGGAATGAAAAACTGTTTTTT.

This clone was observed once. The rearrangement uses TRBV7-6 and TRBJ1-5, with TRBD1 matching over 11 bases. CDR1 is SGHVS, CDR2 FNYEAQ, per germline. Trimming took 6 bases from V and 12 from J; bases not matched to a gene: 13. The CDR3 has 15 residues. CDR3 nucleotides: TGTGCCAGCAGTTTAAACCGGGACAGGGGGAGTCGCCAGCATTTT. It specifies CASSLNRDRGSRQHF. Variable domain in full (rest from reference TRBV7-6 and TRBJ1-5): GAGVSQSPRYKVTKRGQDVALRCDPISGHVSLYWYRQALGQGPEFLTYFNYEAQQDKSGLPNDRFSAERPEGSISTLTIQRTEQRDSAMYRCASSLNRDRGSRQHFGDGTRLSIL.

Here the CDR3 reads CASRPAGVDSPLHF. CDR3 sequence (DNA): TGTGCCAGCAGGCCCGCGGGGGTTGATTCACCCCTCCACTTT. The rearrangement uses TRBV25-1 and TRBJ1-6; D is possibly TRBD1 (5 bases). Germline CDR1 MGHDK, CDR2 SYGVNS. Trimming removed 6 bases from V and 8 bases from J, with 14 bases in between. The CDR3 contains 14 residues.

The rearrangement uses TRBV7-7 and TRBJ2-1, with 10 bases identical to TRBD2. J lost 8 bases, V lost 6 bases, and 4 bases had no gene match. The CDR3 is made up of 13 amino acids. Germline CDR1 and CDR2: SSHAT and FNYEAQ (reference sequence). As DNA, the CDR3 is TGTGCCAGCAGTAGCGGGGGGATGGATGAGCAGTTCTTC. Residues: CASSSGGMDEQFF.

The chain uses TRBV19 and TRBJ1-1; D uncertain. Germline V gives CDR1 LNHDA, CDR2 SQIVND (reference sequence). CDR3 size: 11 residues. Trimming took off 6 bases at V and 4 bases at J, with 6 bases between the two ends. CDR3 nucleotides: TGTGCCAGTAGGTTCGGCACTGAAGCTTTCTTT. Protein product: CASRFGTEAFF.